This note documents a single TCR beta chain sequence. Its cognate antigen is unknown. This sample is part of a study of shared clonotypes between healthy human individuals. Study results and caveats: Generally, estimated richness proved larger in naive subsets than it did in memory subsets. Compared with clonotypes that all four donors shared, non-shared clonotypes had lower generation probabilities.

The CDR3 sequence is 13 residues long. V lost 2 bases and J 5 bases, leaving 6 bases between the germline ends. From germline, CDR1 is MNHEY and CDR2 SMNVEV (reference sequence). Only Caucasian adults living in Nashville, Tennessee made up the donor group. Into CD45RA+ naive and CD45RA-negative memory subsets, the CD4+ cells were split. Sequenced by immunoSEQ multiplex PCR; TCRdb stores in-frame clones only, minus some. Altogether some 2,100,000 clones are present, more than 90% being singletons, with the ten largest covering around 0.13%. The source material was naive CD4+ T cells sorted from blood. The sample's subset: CD45RA+ positively selected. The sequence came from a young man in good health. V is TRBV27 and J is TRBJ1-4; D uncertain. In nucleotides, the CDR3 is TGTGCCAGCAGTTTAAGGATGAATGAAAAACTGTTTTTT. It yields the protein CASSLRMNEKLFF.